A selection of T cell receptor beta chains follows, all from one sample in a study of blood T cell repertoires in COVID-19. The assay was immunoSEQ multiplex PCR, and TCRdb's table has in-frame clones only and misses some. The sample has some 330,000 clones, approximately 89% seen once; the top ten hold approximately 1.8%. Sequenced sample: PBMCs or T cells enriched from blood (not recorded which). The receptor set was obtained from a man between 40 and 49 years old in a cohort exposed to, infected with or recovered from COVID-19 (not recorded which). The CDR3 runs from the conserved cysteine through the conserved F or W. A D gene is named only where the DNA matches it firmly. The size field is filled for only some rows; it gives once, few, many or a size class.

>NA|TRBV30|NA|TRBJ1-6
TGTGCCTGGAACTCCAACTATAATTCACCCCTCCACTTT
CAWNSNYNSPLHF
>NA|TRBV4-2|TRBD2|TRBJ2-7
TGTGCCAGCAGCCTTAGCGGGACAAACGAGCAGTACTTC
CASSLSGTNEQYF
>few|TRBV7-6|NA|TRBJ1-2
TGTGCCAGCAGCTTAAATGGAATGCAAGTAGGACAGATCAATGGCTACACCTTC
CASSLNGMQVGQINGYTF
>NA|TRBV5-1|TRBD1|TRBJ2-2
TGCGCCAGCAGCGTCGTGACAGGGGCCATGAACACCGGGGAGCTGTTTTTT
CASSVVTGAMNTGELFF
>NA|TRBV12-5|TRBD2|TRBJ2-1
TGTGCTAGTGGTAAGACTAGCGGGAGGTACAATGAGCAGTTCTTC
CASGKTSGRYNEQFF
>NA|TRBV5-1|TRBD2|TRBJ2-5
TGCGCCAGCAGCGGCGGACTAGCGGGAGCCCTACCAGGGACCCAGTACTTC
CASSGGLAGALPGTQYF
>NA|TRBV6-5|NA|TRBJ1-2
TGTGCCAGCAGTTTACAGGGAATCTATGGCTACACCTTC
CASSLQGIYGYTF
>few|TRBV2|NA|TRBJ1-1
TGTGCCAGCAGTCGGTTACAGTTCAACACTGAAGCTTTCTTT
CASSRLQFNTEAFF
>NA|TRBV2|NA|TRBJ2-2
TGTGCCAGCAGCGCGGGGCCCGGCTCCGGGGAGCTGTTTTTT
CASSAGPGSGELFF
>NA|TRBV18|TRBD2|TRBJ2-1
TGTGCCAGCTCACCCCAGCGGGGCCAGAGGTTCGATGAGCAGTTCTTC
CASSPQRGQRFDEQFF
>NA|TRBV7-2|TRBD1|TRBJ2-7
TGTGCCAGCAGCTACAGAGTGTCGGACAGGGGGTATGCCGAGCAGTACTTC
CASSYRVSDRGYAEQYF